The clone carrying this T cell receptor beta chain was detected once. The data are from a study of blood T cells in healthy people across ages. The second PCR ran about 6 to 11 cycles with a sample-barcoded 5' primer and J-beta primers. TCRdb reprocessed the 5' RACE reads via MiXCR and lists one record per CDR3 protein. The sample holds about 830,000 distinct CDR3 sequences, around two thirds seen once. Specimen: blood. The TCR originated in a man aged 30 to 39 in good health.

The CDR3 sequence is CASSPRTVYGYTF. CDR3 nucleotides: TGTGCCAGCAGCCCCCGGACGGTTTATGGCTACACCTTC. This chain joins TRBV12-3 or TRBV12-4 and TRBJ1-2; D unclear. This CDR3 region has 13 residues. V was trimmed by 6 bases and J by 5 bases, leaving 13 bases between them.